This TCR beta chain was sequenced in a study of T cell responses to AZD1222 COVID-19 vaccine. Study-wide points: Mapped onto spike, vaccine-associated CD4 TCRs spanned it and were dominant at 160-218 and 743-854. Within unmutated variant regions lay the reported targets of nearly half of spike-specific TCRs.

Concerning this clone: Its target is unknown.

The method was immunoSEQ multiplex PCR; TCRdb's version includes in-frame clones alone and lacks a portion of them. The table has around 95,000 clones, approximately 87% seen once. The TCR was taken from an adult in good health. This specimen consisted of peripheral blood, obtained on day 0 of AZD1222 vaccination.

CDR3 protein: CASRRTGRGSEQYF. The CDR3 region has the DNA TGTGCCAGCAGGCGGACAGGGAGAGGGAGCGAGCAGTACTTC. The V and J genes are TRBV2 and TRBJ2-7, with 8 bases fitting TRBD1. Unmatched junction bases numbered 10, after V lost 6 bases and J lost 6 bases. The CDR3 length is 14 residues. Per germline, CDR1 SNHLY and CDR2 FYNNEI.